The 10 T cell receptor beta chains given below trace back to one sample, sequenced in a study of control samples from healthy donors and cancer patients. Measured with immunoSEQ multiplex PCR; TCRdb has only the in-frame clones, and not every one. The sample gives roughly 150,000 clones, roughly 93% of which show up once; roughly 5.5% is in the top ten. The sample comprised blood. These receptors all stem from a man aged 18 to 29 in good health.

CDR3 in amino acids: CAIRVQGQGDTDTQYF. The DNA for the CDR3 is TGTGCCATCAGAGTACAGGGGCAGGGGGACACAGATACGCAGTATTTT. The V call is TRBV10-3, the J call TRBJ2-3, with 7 bases lining up with TRBD1. Germline loops: CDR1 ENHRY, CDR2 SYGVKD. Trimming removed 6 bases from V and 2 bases from J; junction bases left unmatched: 11. The CDR3 is made up of 16 amino acids.

This chain uses TRBV5-1 with TRBJ2-7; 10 bases match TRBD2. The germline CDR1 and CDR2 sequences are SGHRS and YFSETQ. The CDR3 has 15 amino acids. J was trimmed by 4 bases and V by 5 bases; bases with no gene match: 9. The CDR3 nucleotides read TGCGCCAGCAGGTCGGGACTAGCGACGGATTACGAGCAGTACTTC. Translating gives CASRSGLATDYEQYF.

The J gene is TRBJ2-5, the V gene TRBV4-2; D may be TRBD2 (6 bases). This CDR3 has 18 amino acids. The germline V and J ends were trimmed by 4 bases and 4 bases, with 25 bases remaining between them. The germline V gene encodes CDR1 LGHNA and CDR2 YNFKEQ. This CDR3 is CASSRGDSAGRGRETQYF. For the CDR3, the DNA is TGTGCCAGCAGCCGAGGCGACAGCGCCGGGCGGGGTCGAGAGACCCAGTACTTC.

In its sample, this clone was seen once. This rearrangement joins TRBV27 to TRBJ2-7, with TRBD1 as a possible D gene (5 bases). Trimming pared 6 bases from V and 0 bases from J, leaving 18 bases between. This CDR3 spans 16 amino acids. Germline V gene lookup returns CDR1 MNHEY and CDR2 SMNVEV (reference sequence). The CDR3 reads CASSLYGALSSYEQYF. In DNA, the CDR3 is TGTGCCAGCAGCCTCTATGGGGCCTTAAGCTCCTACGAGCAGTACTTC.

The rearrangement links TRBV4-1 to TRBJ2-1; TRBD2 matches at 12 bases. The CDR3 extends over 18 amino acids. Germline V gives CDR1 MGHRA, CDR2 YSYEKL. Trimming took 0 bases from V and 6 from J; bases not matched to a gene: 9. CDR3 loop: CASSQEGPGTSGFNEQFF. CDR3 nucleotide sequence: TGCGCCAGCAGCCAAGAGGGTCCCGGGACTAGCGGGTTCAATGAGCAGTTCTTC.

The V call is TRBV4-1, the J call TRBJ1-4, with TRBD1 matching 10 bases. V was pared by 3 bases and J by 7 bases, with 17 bases of the junction left unmatched. The germline gives CDR1 MGHRA, CDR2 YSYEKL. This CDR3 comprises 19 residues. The DNA of the CDR3 is TGCGCCAGCAGCCATCCCGCCACGGGACAGGGGACTTGGGGTGAAAAACTGTTTTTT. Protein product: CASSHPATGQGTWGEKLFF.

This clone is a singleton in its sample. The J gene is TRBJ1-1, the V gene TRBV5-6; 12 nucleotides align to TRBD1. CDR1 is SGHDT, CDR2 YYEEEE, per germline. The CDR3 has 19 residues. V was clipped by 4 bases and J by 0 bases; unmatched bases: 13. CDR3 in DNA: TGTGCCAGCAGCCCTGGGACAGGGGGCCGAATATACATGAACACTGAAGCTTTCTTT. Its translation is CASSPGTGGRIYMNTEAFF.

In the case of this clone: This sample also contains other DNA sequences that code for the same CDR3. The chain links TRBV6-5 to TRBJ1-2, with D possibly TRBD1 on 5 matching bases. The germline gives CDR1 MNHEY, CDR2 SVGAGI. Trimming took off 0 bases at V and 8 bases at J, with 16 bases between the two ends. The CDR3 runs to 15 residues. CDR3 coding DNA: TGTGCCAGCAGTTACTCTCCGGGGCAGGGTGGGGGCTACACCTTC. It codes for CASSYSPGQGGGYTF.

The V gene is TRBV5-4, the J gene TRBJ2-3; D unresolved. V shed 4 bases and J shed 6 bases, with 21 bases lying between them. The germline CDR1 and CDR2 sequences are SGHNT and YYREEE (reference sequence). The CDR3 is made up of 16 amino acids. In nucleotides, the CDR3 is TGTGCCAGCAGCGGGCGTTCGGGTTCCCCCCCGGATACGCAGTATTTT. This sequence encodes CASSGRSGSPPDTQYF. The variable domain in full, with the rest retrieved from reference TRBV5-4 and TRBJ2-3, is ETGVTQSPTHLIKTRGQQVTLRCSSQSGHNTVSWYQQALGQGPQFIFQYYREEENGRGNFPPRFSGLQFPNYSSELNVNALELDDSALYLCASSGRSGSPPDTQYFGPGTRLTVL.

J is TRBJ2-7 and V is TRBV27, with TRBD1 identical over 7 bases. The CDR3 contains 15 residues. Germline-derived CDR1 and CDR2 are MNHEY and SMNVEV (reference sequence). V lost 5 bases and J lost 3; bases outside the gene matches: 10. The CDR3 reads CASSPNRDRDYEQYF. CDR3 DNA: TGTGCCAGCAGTCCCAACCGGGACAGAGACTACGAGCAGTACTTC.